Shown below are 30 T cell receptor beta chains from a single sample sequenced in a study of T-cell reconstitution after alpha-beta-depleted transplantation in children. The authors prepared the TCRbeta library with unique molecular identifiers. TCRdb recomputed calls from the PCR reads with MiXCR, one row per CDR3 protein. The data show 550,000 to 600,000 distinct CDR3 sequences, with about 23% seen just once and around an eighth held by the top ten. Sequencing was performed on PBMCs, mostly from graft donor cells, taken 360 days after TCRalphabeta/CD19-depleted stem cell transplant. These receptors all come from a boy under two years old who had a stem cell transplant for acute myeloid leukemia, so the T cells may come from the graft donor.

This clonotype has ten or more counts. The chain combines TRBV29-1 with TRBJ2-1; D not certain. CDR1 and CDR2 from the germline V gene are SQVTM and ANQGSEA. The V gene lost 3 bases and the J gene lost 0 bases, with 9 bases spanning the gap. The CDR3 spans 14 residues. The CDR3 DNA sequence: TGCAGCGTTGAGGCCCGTCTCTCCTACAATGAGCAGTTCTTC. Translating it yields CSVEARLSYNEQFF.

Ten or more counts support this clonotype. J is TRBJ2-3 and V is TRBV28; D tentatively reads TRBD1 or TRBD2 (5 bases each). Between the trimmed V and J ends, which lost 5 bases and 2 bases, there was a span of 14 bases. Germline CDR1 MDHEN, CDR2 SYDVKM. The CDR3 consists of 15 residues. The CDR3 spells CASSTGTGLTDTQYF. DNA of the CDR3: TGTGCCAGCAGTACCGGGACCGGACTCACAGATACGCAGTATTTT. The whole variable domain, remainder taken from reference TRBV28 and TRBJ2-3, is DVKVTQSSRYLVKRTGEKVFLECVQDMDHENMFWYRQDPGLGLRLIYFSYDVKMKEKGDIPEGYSVSREKKERFSLILESASTNQTSMYLCASSTGTGLTDTQYFGPGTRLTVL.

The chain joins TRBV11-2 to TRBJ2-1; 7 bases match TRBD2. Germline V CDR1 and CDR2: SGHAT, FQNNGV. The V gene end was trimmed by 4 bases and the J gene end by 3 bases; junction bases not matched to a gene: 6. The CDR3 length is 15 residues. This CDR3 reads CASSSIAGHYNEQFF. The CDR3 region has the DNA TGTGCCAGCAGCTCGATAGCGGGCCACTACAATGAGCAGTTCTTC.

This clonotype was counted only a few times. The V gene is TRBV6-5, the J gene TRBJ1-2, with D possibly matching TRBD1 (5 bases). Trimming took off 4 bases at V and 1 base at J, with 10 bases between the two ends. Per germline, CDR1 MNHEY and CDR2 SVGAGI. The CDR3 is 14 amino acids. CDR3 DNA sequence: TGTGCCAGCAGTTCCCCGACAGTTAACTATGGCTACACCTTC. It encodes CASSSPTVNYGYTF.

The chain combines TRBV4-3 with TRBJ2-3; the match to TRBD1 covers 8 bases. The V gene end was trimmed by 5 bases and the J gene end by 4 bases; junction bases not matched to a gene: 8. Germline V gene data show CDR1 as LGHNA and CDR2 as YSLEER. The CDR3 spans 15 residues. Written as DNA, the CDR3 is TGCGCCAGCAGCTTCGGGACAGGAGACTCAGATACGCAGTATTTT. It is translated as CASSFGTGDSDTQYF.

This clonotype was counted between two and nine times. This chain links TRBV28 with TRBJ2-7; D possibly corresponds to TRBD2 (6 bases). Germline V gene lookup returns CDR1 MDHEN and CDR2 SYDVKM. The CDR3 loop spans 15 amino acids. V dropped 4 bases and J dropped 4 bases, with 17 bases sitting between them. Here the CDR3 DNA reads TGTGCCAGCAGTTATGGAGGGGCCCCAGATTACGAGCAGTACGTC. This gives the protein CASSYGGAPDYEQYV.

The chain uses TRBV24-1 and TRBJ2-3; D perhaps matches TRBD1 (5 bases). Germline CDR1 reads KGHDR; CDR2 reads SFDVKD. CDR3 length: 13 amino acids. Trimming took 12 bases from V and 4 from J, leaving 16 bases between them. CDR3 residues: CASTSQGSDTQYF. CDR3 bases: TGTGCCTCAACATCTCAGGGATCAGATACGCAGTATTTT.

This clonotype was seen at least ten times. The genes are TRBV20-1 and TRBJ2-7; the D gene is possibly TRBD1 (6 bases). Germline V CDR1 and CDR2: DFQATT, SNEGSKA (reference sequence). The length of the CDR3 is 12 residues. V shed 3 bases and J shed 3 bases, with 9 bases lying between them. The CDR3 nucleotides are TGCAGTGCTAGCGCCAGGGGCTACGAGCAGTACTTC. Translating it yields CSASARGYEQYF.

This clonotype was detected ten times or more. The CDR3 DNA reads as TGCAGTGCTAGGATCCGGGCTCCTAGAGCCTACAATGAGCAGTTCTTC. Translation gives CSARIRAPRAYNEQFF. This rearrangement joins TRBV20-1 to TRBJ2-1; the D is unclear. With 3 bases removed from V and 2 bases from J, the gap between germline ends came to 17 bases. The V gene's germline CDR1 is DFQATT and CDR2 SNEGSKA (reference sequence). There are 16 residues in the CDR3.

The chain has TRBV4-3 and TRBJ2-3, with 8 positions matching TRBD1. The CDR3 contains 18 residues. J gave up 1 base and V 3 bases, and 12 bases lay outside the gene matches. Germline V CDR1 and CDR2: LGHNA, YSLEER. For the CDR3, the DNA is TGCGCCAGCAGCCATAGTGCACGGGGACAGGTGGGCACAGATACGCAGTATTTT. It is translated as CASSHSARGQVGTDTQYF.

This clonotype was seen many times. The J gene is TRBJ2-5, the V gene TRBV12-3 or TRBV12-4, with 8 bases identical to TRBD2. This CDR3 spans 15 amino acids. The junction had 7 bases not matched to a gene; V was cut back by 5 bases and J by 2 bases. CDR3 bases: TGTGCCAGCAGTCCCGTCCGGGGGGGACAAGAGACCCAGTACTTC. Protein sequence: CASSPVRGGQETQYF.

This clonotype has ten or more counts. The rearrangement links TRBV29-1 to TRBJ2-7; D not resolved. This CDR3 is 13 amino acids long. The V end lost 3 bases, the J end lost 3 bases, and 12 bases lay between the germline ends. Germline assignment: CDR1 SQVTM and CDR2 ANQGSEA. The CDR3 nucleotides read TGCAGCGTTGACTGCAGCCCAAACTACGAGCAGTACTTC. It encodes CSVDCSPNYEQYF.

The table lists this clonotype with many counts. The rearrangement uses TRBV4-2 and TRBJ2-4; D possibly corresponds to TRBD1 (6 bases). This CDR3 comprises 15 residues. Germline lookup yields CDR1 LGHNA and CDR2 YNFKEQ. Trimming removed 0 bases from V and 4 bases from J, with 10 bases in between. As DNA, the CDR3 is TGTGCCAGCAGCCAAGAAGCTACAGGGAAAAACATTCAGTACTTC. This codes for CASSQEATGKNIQYF.

The rearrangement uses TRBV21-1 and TRBJ2-7; TRBD1 is the table's D call, not checked against the DNA. TRBV21-1 is a recognized pseudogene. The CDR3 length is 15 residues. The DNA of the CDR3 is TGTGCCAGCAACGTCAAGGGACAGTTGTCCTACGAGCAGTACTTC. Protein sequence: CASNVKGQLSYEQYF.

This chain connects TRBV11-1 to TRBJ1-1; D may be TRBD1 (6 bases). This CDR3 comprises 18 residues. The germline V gene has CDR1 SGHAT and CDR2 FQDESV (reference sequence). Trimming removed 7 bases from V and 2 bases from J, with 26 bases in between. The DNA of the CDR3 is TGTGCCAGCATCATTGCAGAGAGATTAGGACAGCTAAACACTGAAGCTTTCTTT. This codes for CASIIAERLGQLNTEAFF.

This clonotype was detected a few times. V is TRBV15 and J is TRBJ1-5; possibly TRBD1 for D (6 bases). This CDR3 comprises 15 residues. Trimming cost V 0 bases and J 6 bases, with 12 bases left between them. CDR1 and CDR2 from the germline V gene are LNHNV and YYDKDF (reference sequence). The CDR3 sequence is CATSRDRGGGQPQHF. The CDR3 DNA is TGTGCCACCAGCAGAGATAGGGGAGGGGGTCAGCCCCAGCATTTT.

This clonotype was detected once. An end of the junction does not agree with germline; a read error may underlie this. The CDR3, as DNA: TGTGCCAGCAGTTACTCCGGAATACTCTCCTTC. Translating it yields CASSYSGILSF. The chain employs TRBV6-5 and TRBJ2-1; D uncertain. Germline CDR1 is MNHEY and CDR2 is SVGAGI. The CDR3 has 11 amino acids.

This chain links TRBV20-1 with TRBJ2-3; 9 bases are shared with TRBD1. The CDR3 covers 16 residues. V shed 1 base, J shed 6 bases, and the junction held 11 bases outside the gene matches. CDR1 and CDR2 from the germline V gene are DFQATT and SNEGSKA (reference sequence). The CDR3 is CSARGSRQGGKDTQYF. The DNA of the CDR3 is TGCAGTGCTAGAGGTTCCAGACAGGGGGGGAAGGATACGCAGTATTTT.

The CDR3 sequence: CATSTGQMNTEAFF. CDR3 sequence (DNA): TGTGCCACCAGTACGGGACAGATGAACACTGAAGCTTTCTTT. The V call is TRBV15, the J call TRBJ1-1, with TRBD1 identical over 7 bases. Germline V gene sequence: CDR1 LNHNV, CDR2 YYDKDF (reference sequence). The CDR3 sequence is 14 residues long. Unmatched junction bases numbered 4, after V lost 6 bases and J lost 0 bases.

In its sample, this clonotype was seen once. The chain employs TRBV4-2 and TRBJ2-2, with D tentatively TRBD2 (6 bases). This CDR3 is 16 amino acids long. Germline values: CDR1 LGHNA, CDR2 YNFKEQ. The ends were cut back, 0 bases at V and 5 bases at J, with 13 bases in the middle. CDR3 sequence reads: CASSQDLVRGTGELFF. Here the CDR3 DNA reads TGTGCCAGCAGCCAAGATTTGGTACGGGGGACCGGGGAGCTGTTTTTT.

Ten or more counts support this clonotype. This chain joins TRBV12-3 or TRBV12-4 and TRBJ2-4; no reliable D call. The CDR3 spans 14 residues. V lost 3 bases to trimming and J lost 7 bases, with 13 bases between them. The CDR3 protein is CASSFPGSWNIQYF. In DNA form, the CDR3 reads TGTGCCAGCAGTTTTCCCGGCTCCTGGAACATTCAGTACTTC.

A note on this clonotype: This sequence may be a read error, since a much larger clone differs from it by one base. The chain uses TRBV5-4 and TRBJ2-7, with 9 nucleotides matching TRBD2. The germline CDR1 and CDR2 sequences are SGHNT and YYREEE (reference sequence). There are 14 residues in the CDR3. The trim removed 5 bases at V and 3 bases at J, leaving 6 bases unmatched. Here the CDR3 reads CASSYERGVYEQYF. As DNA, the CDR3 is TGTGCCAGCAGTTATGAGCGGGGGGTCTACGAGCAGTACTTC.

A few counts support this clonotype. The chain employs TRBV6-2 or TRBV6-3 and TRBJ1-5; D may be TRBD1 (5 bases). The ends were cut back, 2 bases at V and 4 bases at J, with 12 bases in the middle. In germline, CDR1 is MNHEY, CDR2 SVGEGT. This CDR3 has 15 amino acids. As DNA, the CDR3 is TGTGCCAGCAGTTACGGGACGGACTTTAATCAGCCCCAGCATTTT. Its protein product is CASSYGTDFNQPQHF.

The chain employs TRBV19 and TRBJ2-3, with TRBD1 matching 7 bases. The length of the CDR3 is 15 residues. The V gene's germline CDR1 is LNHDA and CDR2 SQIVND (reference sequence). The V gene end was trimmed by 4 bases and the J gene end by 0 bases; junction bases not matched to a gene: 4. The CDR3 is CASSNRGRSTDTQYF. As DNA, the CDR3 is TGTGCCAGTAGTAACAGGGGACGGAGCACAGATACGCAGTATTTT.

This clonotype occurred many times. The V call is TRBV12-3 or TRBV12-4, the J call TRBJ2-7; D tentatively reads TRBD1 or TRBD2 (6 bases each). The CDR3 loop spans 14 amino acids. V was shortened by 7 bases and J by 6 bases, with 19 bases between the two germline ends. This chain's CDR3 is CASMGGLGWGEQYF. DNA for the CDR3: TGTGCCAGCATGGGGGGCCTGGGGTGGGGCGAGCAGTACTTC.

This clonotype has ten or more counts. V and J are TRBV20-1 and TRBJ1-4; TRBD1 agrees at 7 bases. J gave up 5 bases and V 1 base, and 7 bases lay outside the gene matches. Germline CDR1 DFQATT, CDR2 SNEGSKA (reference sequence). The length of the CDR3 is 15 residues. The CDR3 DNA follows: TGCAGTGCTAGAGGGGGAGGGGGCGGGAATGAAAAACTGTTTTTT. It codes for CSARGGGGGNEKLFF.

This clonotype was counted between two and nine times. CDR3: CARGVQGRRTGELFF. The CDR3 region has the DNA TGTGCCAGGGGGGTGCAGGGAAGACGAACCGGGGAGCTGTTTTTT. J is TRBJ2-2 and V is TRBV2, with D perhaps assigned TRBD1 or TRBD2 (5 bases each). Germline CDR1 is SNHLY and CDR2 is FYNNEI. V dropped 9 bases and J dropped 5 bases, with 19 bases sitting between them. The length of the CDR3 is 15 residues.

This clonotype was seen only a few times. The chain combines TRBV12-3 or TRBV12-4 with TRBJ1-1, with D possibly TRBD1 on 5 matching bases. V was cut by 6 bases and J by 6 bases, with 20 bases left in between. This CDR3 has 15 amino acids. CDR3 loop: CASSPTLRWGPEAFF. The CDR3 DNA sequence: TGTGCCAGCAGCCCTACCCTTCGGTGGGGACCTGAAGCTTTCTTT.

Only a few counts were recorded for this clonotype. The V call is TRBV6-5, the J call TRBJ1-6; D may be TRBD1 (5 bases). The V end lost 6 bases, the J end lost 7 bases, and 16 bases lay between the germline ends. This CDR3 comprises 15 residues. Germline assignment: CDR1 MNHEY and CDR2 SVGAGI. CDR3 sequence reads: CASSLTDSQNSPLHF. The CDR3 DNA follows: TGTGCCAGCAGCTTAACCGACAGCCAGAATTCACCCCTCCACTTT.

V is TRBV11-1 and J is TRBJ1-4; 7 positions match TRBD1. Germline V gene lookup returns CDR1 SGHAT and CDR2 FQDESV (reference sequence). This CDR3 region has 14 residues. V dropped 7 bases and J dropped 8; count of bases not matched to a gene: 10. The DNA for the CDR3 is TGTGCCAGCAAACCGACGACAGGGCCCGAAAAACTGTTTTTT. The encoded protein is CASKPTTGPEKLFF.